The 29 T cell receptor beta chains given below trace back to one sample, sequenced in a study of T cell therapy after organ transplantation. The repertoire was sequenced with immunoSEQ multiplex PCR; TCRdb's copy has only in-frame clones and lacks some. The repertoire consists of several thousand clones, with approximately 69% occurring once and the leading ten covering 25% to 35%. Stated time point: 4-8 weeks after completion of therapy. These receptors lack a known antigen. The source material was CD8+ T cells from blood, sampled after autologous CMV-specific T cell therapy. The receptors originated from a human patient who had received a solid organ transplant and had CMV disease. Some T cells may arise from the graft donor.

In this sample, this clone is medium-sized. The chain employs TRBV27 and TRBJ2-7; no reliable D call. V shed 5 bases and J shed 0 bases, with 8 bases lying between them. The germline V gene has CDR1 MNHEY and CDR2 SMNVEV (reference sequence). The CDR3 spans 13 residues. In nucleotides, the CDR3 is TGTGCCAGCAGTCCAACCTACTCCTACGAGCAGTACTTC. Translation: CASSPTYSYEQYF.

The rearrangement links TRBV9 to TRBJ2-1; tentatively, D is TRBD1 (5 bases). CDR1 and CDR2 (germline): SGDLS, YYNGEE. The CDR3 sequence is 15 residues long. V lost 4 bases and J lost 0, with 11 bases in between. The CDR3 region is CASSPPTGSYNEQFF. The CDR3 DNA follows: TGTGCCAGCAGCCCACCAACAGGCTCCTACAATGAGCAGTTCTTC.

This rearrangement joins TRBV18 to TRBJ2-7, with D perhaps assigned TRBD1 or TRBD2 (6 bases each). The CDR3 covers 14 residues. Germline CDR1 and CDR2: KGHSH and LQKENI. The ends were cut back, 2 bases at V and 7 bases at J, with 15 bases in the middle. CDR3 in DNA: TGTGCCAGCTCACCAGACAAGGGGGGCCGGGAGCAGTACTTC. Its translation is CASSPDKGGREQYF.

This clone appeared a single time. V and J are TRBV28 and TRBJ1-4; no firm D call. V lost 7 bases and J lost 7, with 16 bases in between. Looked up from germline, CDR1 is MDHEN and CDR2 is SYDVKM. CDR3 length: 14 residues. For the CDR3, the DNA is TGTGCCAGCAACATCGGATTACATCGTGAAAAACTGTTTTTT. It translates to CASNIGLHREKLFF.

The CDR3 loop is CASRSLSGRNHNEQFF. DNA of the CDR3: TGTGCCAGCAGATCCCTTAGCGGGAGGAATCACAATGAGCAGTTCTTC. The gene calls are TRBV7-9 and TRBJ2-1, with TRBD2 matching 10 bases. The CDR3 contains 16 residues. J gave up 5 bases and V 6 bases, and 10 bases lay outside the gene matches. Germline assignment: CDR1 SEHNR and CDR2 FQNEAQ (reference sequence).

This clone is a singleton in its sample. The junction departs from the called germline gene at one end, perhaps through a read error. In DNA form, the CDR3 reads TGCGCCAGCAGCCAAGGTTGGACTAGCGGGACTAGCACAGATACGCAGTATTTT. This codes for CASSQGWTSGTSTDTQYF. V usage is TRBV9 and J usage is TRBJ2-3, with 12 nucleotides matching TRBD2. Germline loops: CDR1 SGDLS, CDR2 YYNGEE. The CDR3 runs 18 residues.

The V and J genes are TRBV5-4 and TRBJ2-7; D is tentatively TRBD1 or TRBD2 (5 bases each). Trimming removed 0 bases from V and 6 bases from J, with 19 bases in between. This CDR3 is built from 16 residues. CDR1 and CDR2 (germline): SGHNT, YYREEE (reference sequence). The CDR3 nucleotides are TGTGCCAGCAGCTTGGGGATGGGGAGTGGGGGTCTCGAGCAGTACTTC. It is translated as CASSLGMGSGGLEQYF.

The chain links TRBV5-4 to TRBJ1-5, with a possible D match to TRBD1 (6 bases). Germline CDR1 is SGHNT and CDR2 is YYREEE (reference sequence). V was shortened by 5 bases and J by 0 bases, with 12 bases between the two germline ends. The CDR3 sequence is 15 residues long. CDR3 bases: TGTGCCAGCAGTAACTACAGGGTTAGCAATCAGCCCCAGCATTTT. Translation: CASSNYRVSNQPQHF.

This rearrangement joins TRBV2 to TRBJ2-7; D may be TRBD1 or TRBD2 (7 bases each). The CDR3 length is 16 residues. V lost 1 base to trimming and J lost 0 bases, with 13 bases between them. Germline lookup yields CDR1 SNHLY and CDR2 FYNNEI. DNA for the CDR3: TGTGCCAGCAGTGAAGGGGGAGGGGACAGCTCCTACGAGCAGTACTTC. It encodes CASSEGGGDSSYEQYF.

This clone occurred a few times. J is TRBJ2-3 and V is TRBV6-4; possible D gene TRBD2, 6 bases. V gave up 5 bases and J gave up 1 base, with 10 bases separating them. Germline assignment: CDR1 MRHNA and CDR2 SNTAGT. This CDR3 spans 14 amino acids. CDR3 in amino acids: CASSSTGGTDTQYF. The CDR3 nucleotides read TGTGCCAGCAGTAGTACGGGGGGCACAGATACGCAGTATTTT.

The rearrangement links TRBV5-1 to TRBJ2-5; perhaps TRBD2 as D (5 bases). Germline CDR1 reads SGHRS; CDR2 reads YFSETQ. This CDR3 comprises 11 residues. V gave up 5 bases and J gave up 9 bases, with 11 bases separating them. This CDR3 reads CASRSGLSQYF. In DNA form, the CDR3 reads TGCGCCAGCAGATCGGGGTTGTCCCAGTACTTC.

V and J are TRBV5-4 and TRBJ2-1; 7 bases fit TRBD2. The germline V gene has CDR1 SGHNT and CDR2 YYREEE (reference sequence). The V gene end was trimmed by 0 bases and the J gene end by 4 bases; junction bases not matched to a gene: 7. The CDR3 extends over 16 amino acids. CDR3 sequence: CASSLAWEGQYNEQFF. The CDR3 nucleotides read TGTGCCAGCAGCTTGGCGTGGGAGGGCCAATACAATGAGCAGTTCTTC.

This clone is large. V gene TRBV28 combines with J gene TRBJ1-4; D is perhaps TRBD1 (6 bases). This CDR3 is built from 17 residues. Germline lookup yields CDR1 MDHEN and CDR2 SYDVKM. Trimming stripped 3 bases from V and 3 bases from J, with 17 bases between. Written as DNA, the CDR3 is TGTGCCAGCAGTTTCTTGGGGGCACAGGCCCCTAATGAAAAACTGTTTTTT. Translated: CASSFLGAQAPNEKLFF.

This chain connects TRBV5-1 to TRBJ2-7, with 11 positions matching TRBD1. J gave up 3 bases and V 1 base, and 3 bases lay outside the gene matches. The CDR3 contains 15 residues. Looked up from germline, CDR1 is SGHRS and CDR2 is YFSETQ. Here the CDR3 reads CASSLWGTGGYEQYF. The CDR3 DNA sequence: TGCGCCAGCAGCTTGTGGGGGACAGGGGGCTACGAGCAGTACTTC. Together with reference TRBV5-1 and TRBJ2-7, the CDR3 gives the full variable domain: KAGVTQTPRYLIKTRGQQVTLSCSPISGHRSVSWYQQTPGQGLQFLFEYFSETQRNKGNFPGRFSGRQFSNSRSEMNVSTLELGDSALYLCASSLWGTGGYEQYFGPGTRLTVT.

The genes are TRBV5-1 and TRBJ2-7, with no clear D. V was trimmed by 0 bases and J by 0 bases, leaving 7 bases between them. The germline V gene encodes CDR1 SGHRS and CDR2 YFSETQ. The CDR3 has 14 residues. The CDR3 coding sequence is TGCGCCAGCAGCTTGGTGGGGAACTCCTACGAGCAGTACTTC. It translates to CASSLVGNSYEQYF. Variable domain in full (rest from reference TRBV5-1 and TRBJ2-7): KAGVTQTPRYLIKTRGQQVTLSCSPISGHRSVSWYQQTPGQGLQFLFEYFSETQRNKGNFPGRFSGRQFSNSRSEMNVSTLELGDSALYLCASSLVGNSYEQYFGPGTRLTVT.

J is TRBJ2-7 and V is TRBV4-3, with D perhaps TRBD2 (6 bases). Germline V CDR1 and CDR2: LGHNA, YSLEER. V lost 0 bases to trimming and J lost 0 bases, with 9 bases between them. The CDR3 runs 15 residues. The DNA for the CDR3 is TGCGCCAGCAGCCAAGATCCGACTAGCTCCTACGAGCAGTACTTC. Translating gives CASSQDPTSSYEQYF.

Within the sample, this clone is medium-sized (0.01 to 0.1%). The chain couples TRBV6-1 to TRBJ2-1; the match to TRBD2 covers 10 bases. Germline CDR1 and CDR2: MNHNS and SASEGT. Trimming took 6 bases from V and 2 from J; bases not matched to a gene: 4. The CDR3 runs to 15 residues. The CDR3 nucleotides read TGTGCCAGCAGCGGTAGCGGGAGGACCTACAATGAGCAGTTCTTC. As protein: CASSGSGRTYNEQFF.

CDR3: CASTGLAGDTYEQYF. The DNA of the CDR3 is TGTGCCAGCACCGGACTAGCGGGGGATACCTACGAGCAGTACTTC. The gene calls are TRBV27 and TRBJ2-7; 13 positions agree with TRBD2. The V gene end was trimmed by 7 bases and the J gene end by 2 bases; junction bases not matched to a gene: 5. The CDR3 is 15 amino acids. Germline V lookup: CDR1 MNHEY, CDR2 SMNVEV (reference sequence).

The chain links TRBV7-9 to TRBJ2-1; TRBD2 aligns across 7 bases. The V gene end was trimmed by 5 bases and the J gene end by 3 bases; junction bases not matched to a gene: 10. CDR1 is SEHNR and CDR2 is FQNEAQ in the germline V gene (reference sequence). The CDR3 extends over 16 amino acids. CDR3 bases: TGTGCCAGCAGCGAGCATAGCGGGCCTCGCTACAATGAGCAGTTCTTC. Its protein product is CASSEHSGPRYNEQFF.

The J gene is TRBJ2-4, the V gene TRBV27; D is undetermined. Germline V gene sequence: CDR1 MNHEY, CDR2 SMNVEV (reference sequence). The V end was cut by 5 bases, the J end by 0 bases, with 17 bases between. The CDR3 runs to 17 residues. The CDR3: CASSPIPSNLAKNIQYF. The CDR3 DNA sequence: TGTGCCAGCAGTCCCATCCCTTCCAATTTAGCCAAAAACATTCAGTACTTC.

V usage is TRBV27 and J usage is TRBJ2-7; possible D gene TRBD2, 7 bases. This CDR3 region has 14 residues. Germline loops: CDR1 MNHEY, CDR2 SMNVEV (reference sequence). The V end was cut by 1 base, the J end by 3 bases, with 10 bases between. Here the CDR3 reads CASSLWGGHYEQYF. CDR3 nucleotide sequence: TGTGCCAGCAGTTTATGGGGGGGACACTACGAGCAGTACTTC.

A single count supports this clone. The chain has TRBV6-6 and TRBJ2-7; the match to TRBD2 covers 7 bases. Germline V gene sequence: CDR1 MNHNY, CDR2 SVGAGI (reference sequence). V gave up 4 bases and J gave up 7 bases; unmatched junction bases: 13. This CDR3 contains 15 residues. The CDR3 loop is CASSSRDYRGGEQYF. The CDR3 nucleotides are TGTGCCAGCAGTTCCCGGGACTACCGAGGAGGGGAGCAGTACTTC.

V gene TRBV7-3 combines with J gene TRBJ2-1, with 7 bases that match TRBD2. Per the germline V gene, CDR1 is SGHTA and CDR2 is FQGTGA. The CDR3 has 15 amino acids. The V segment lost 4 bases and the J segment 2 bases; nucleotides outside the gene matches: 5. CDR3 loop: CASSSRLAPYNEQFF. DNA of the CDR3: TGTGCCAGCAGCTCCCGACTAGCCCCCTACAATGAGCAGTTCTTC.

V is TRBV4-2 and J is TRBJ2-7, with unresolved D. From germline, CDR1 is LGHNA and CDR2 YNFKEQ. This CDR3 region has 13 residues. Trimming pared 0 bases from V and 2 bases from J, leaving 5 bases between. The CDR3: CASSQDRAYEQYF. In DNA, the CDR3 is TGTGCCAGCAGCCAAGATCGAGCCTACGAGCAGTACTTC.

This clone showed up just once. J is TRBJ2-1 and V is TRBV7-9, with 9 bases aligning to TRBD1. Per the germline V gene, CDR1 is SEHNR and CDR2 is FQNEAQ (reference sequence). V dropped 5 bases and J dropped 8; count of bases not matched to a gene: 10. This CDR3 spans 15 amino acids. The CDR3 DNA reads TGTGCCAGCAGCGAGACCGGGACAGGGATGGATGAGCAGTTCTTC. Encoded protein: CASSETGTGMDEQFF.

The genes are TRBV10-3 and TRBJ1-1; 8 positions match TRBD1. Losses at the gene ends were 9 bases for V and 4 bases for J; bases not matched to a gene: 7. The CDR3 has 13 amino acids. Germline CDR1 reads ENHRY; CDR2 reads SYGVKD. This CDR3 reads CAMQGAGATEAFF. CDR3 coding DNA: TGTGCCATGCAGGGGGCGGGAGCCACTGAAGCTTTCTTT.

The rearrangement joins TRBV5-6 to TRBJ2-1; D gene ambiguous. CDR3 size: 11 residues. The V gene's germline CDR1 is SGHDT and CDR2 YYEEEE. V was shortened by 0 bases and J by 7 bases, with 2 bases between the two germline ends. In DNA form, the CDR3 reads TGTGCCAGCAGCTTGGCAAATGAGCAGTTCTTC. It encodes CASSLANEQFF.

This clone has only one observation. The CDR3 region has the DNA TGCGCCAGCAGCCCGGATCTAGCGGGAGGTTCCTACGAGCAGTACTTC. Amino acid sequence: CASSPDLAGGSYEQYF. The V call is TRBV4-3, the J call TRBJ2-7; 11 bases map to TRBD2. Per the germline V gene, CDR1 is LGHNA and CDR2 is YSLEER. The trim removed 4 bases at V and 1 base at J, leaving 6 bases unmatched. The CDR3 is 16 residues long.

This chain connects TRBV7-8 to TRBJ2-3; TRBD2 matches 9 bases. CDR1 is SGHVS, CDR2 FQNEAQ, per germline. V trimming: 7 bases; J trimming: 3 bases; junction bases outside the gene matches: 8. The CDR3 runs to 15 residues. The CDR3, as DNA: TGTGCCAGCACCGATAGCGGGAGAAATACAGATACGCAGTATTTT. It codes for CASTDSGRNTDTQYF.